This entry features one T cell receptor beta chain sequence. Its antigen is unknown. Assay: immunoSEQ multiplex PCR; the TCRdb copy retains only in-frame clones and omits some. The data show just under 20,000 clones, under 85% seen once. The CDR3 spans 12 residues. The germline V gene has CDR1 SGHRS and CDR2 YFSETQ. Trimming left V 7 bases short and J 3 bases short, with 7 bases between. Sample time point: newly diagnosed, previously untreated cHL patient sample. Thawed PBMCs yielded CD4+ T cells through magnetic negative selection. Untreated, newly diagnosed classical Hodgkin lymphoma PBMCs were comparators. The record originates from a study of PD-1 blockade in classical Hodgkin lymphoma. General study points: Reports described newly diagnosed patients as having lower baseline TCR diversity than healthy donors. What caused the repertoire differences, perhaps disease activity or prior therapy, remains undefined.

This chain joins TRBV5-1 and TRBJ2-2; D remains ambiguous. The sequencing input was CD4+ T cells from blood. This TCR was recovered from a human donor with classical Hodgkin lymphoma. The CDR3 region has the DNA TGCGCCAGCGGTGGGTACACCGGGGAGCTGTTTTTT. Its translation: CASGGYTGELFF.